Listed below are T cell receptor beta chains from one sample, sequenced in a study of blood T cells in healthy people across ages. TCRdb fed the 5' RACE reads into MiXCR, producing one record per CDR3 protein. The sample contains 1.5 million to 2 million distinct CDR3 sequences, 40% to 55% of which appear only once. What was sequenced was blood. Receptors were obtained from a woman in her thirties or forties in good health. Each CDR3 is given with its conserved first and last residue. D genes are given only for firm matches. The size entry is marked missing in some rows and otherwise reads once, few, many or a size class.

NA,TRBJ2-5,few,TRBV6-6,CASSKGPPETQYF,TGTGCCAGCAGTAAAGGACCCCCAGAGACCCAGTACTTC
TRBD2,TRBJ2-3,few,TRBV20-1,CSAFSGGTDTQYF,TGCAGTGCCTTTAGCGGGGGTACAGATACGCAGTATTTT
TRBD2,TRBJ2-5,few,TRBV7-2,CASSLLASGGDQETQYF,TGTGCCAGCAGCTTATTAGCTAGCGGGGGAGACCAAGAGACCCAGTACTTC
NA,TRBJ1-1,NA,TRBV6-2/TRBV6-3,CASSYVTATTEAFF,TGTGCCAGCAGTTACGTGACCGCTACCACTGAAGCTTTCTTT
NA,TRBJ2-3,NA,TRBV4-2,CASSQDKAEADTQYF,TGTGCCAGCAGCCAAGATAAGGCTGAAGCAGATACGCAGTATTTT
NA,TRBJ2-7,NA,TRBV7-9,CASSGGAELQQYF,TGTGCCAGCAGCGGGGGGGCGGAACTCCAGCAGTACTTC
NA,TRBJ1-4,NA,TRBV5-1,CASSLPSGTPATNEKLFF,TGCGCCAGCAGCCTACCTTCCGGGACACCTGCAACTAATGAAAAACTGTTTTTT
TRBD2,TRBJ2-3,NA,TRBV28,CASSLGGLAGRDTQYF,TGTGCCAGCAGTTTAGGGGGACTAGCGGGGAGAGATACGCAGTATTTT
NA,TRBJ2-7,NA,TRBV4-2,CASSQGQGVGEQYF,TGTGCCAGCAGCCAAGGGCAGGGTGTCGGGGAGCAGTACTTC
NA,TRBJ1-5,NA,TRBV4-1,CASSQELNRVNQPQHF,TGCGCCAGCAGCCAAGAATTAAACAGGGTCAACCAGCCCCAGCATTTT
TRBD1,TRBJ1-2,NA,TRBV12-3/TRBV12-4,CTSSFTGGGYTF,TGTACCAGCAGTTTTACAGGGGGGGGCTACACCTTC
TRBD1,TRBJ2-5,NA,TRBV5-1,CASSYRQGVGETQYF,TGCGCCAGCAGCTATCGACAGGGGGTTGGAGAGACCCAGTACTTC
NA,TRBJ2-7,many,TRBV7-2,CASSLAQGIYEQYF,TGTGCCAGCAGCTTAGCGCAGGGGATCTACGAGCAGTACTTC
TRBD2,TRBJ2-3,few,TRBV4-2,CASSQDLAGPAQYF,TGTGCCAGCAGCCAAGACCTAGCGGGGCCAGCGCAGTATTTT
TRBD2,TRBJ2-1,NA,TRBV27,CASSRAGTSGVTGNEQFF,TGTGCCAGCAGTAGAGCCGGGACTAGCGGGGTGACGGGGAATGAGCAGTTCTTC
TRBD1,TRBJ1-2,few,TRBV4-1,CASSQAGGSYGYTF,TGCGCCAGCAGCCAAGCAGGGGGTAGCTATGGCTACACCTTC
NA,TRBJ2-5,few,TRBV3-1,CASTLNVQETQYF,TGTGCCAGCACCCTTAACGTCCAAGAGACCCAGTACTTC
TRBD1,TRBJ1-5,NA,TRBV6-5,CASRRQGGSNQPRHF,TGTGCCAGCAGACGACAGGGAGGTAGCAATCAGCCCCGGCATTTT
TRBD2,TRBJ2-3,once,TRBV5-1,CASSLTSGGAFSSTDTQYF,TGCGCCAGCAGCCTGACTAGCGGGGGGGCCTTCTCTAGCACAGATACGCAGTATTTT
NA,TRBJ1-4,few,TRBV20-1,CSAMVGRGGEKLFF,TGCAGTGCCATGGTCGGCAGGGGAGGCGAAAAACTGTTTTTT
NA,TRBJ2-3,NA,TRBV20-1,CSAPPGRRTDTQYF,TGCAGTGCTCCTCCGGGGAGGCGCACAGATACGCAGTATTTT
NA,TRBJ2-3,NA,TRBV29-1,CSVEFRTDTQYF,TGCAGCGTTGAATTCCGCACAGATACGCAGTATTTT
NA,TRBJ2-3,NA,TRBV7-6,CASSTRGGRTDTQYF,TGTGCCAGCAGCACCAGGGGAGGGAGAACAGATACGCAGTATTTT
NA,TRBJ2-1,NA,TRBV5-6,CASSATGTVSYNEQFF,TGTGCCAGCAGCGCTACCGGGACGGTCTCCTACAATGAGCAGTTCTTC
TRBD1,TRBJ2-7,many,TRBV28,CASRGTGGGYEQYF,TGTGCCAGTCGAGGGACAGGGGGTGGGTACGAGCAGTACTTC
NA,TRBJ1-2,NA,TRBV4-2,CASSQDLTRVDYGYTF,TGTGCCAGCAGCCAAGATCTTACTCGGGTAGACTATGGCTACACCTTC
NA,TRBJ2-4,NA,TRBV20-1,CSATLIRTSDEQYF,TGCAGTGCTACCCTGATCCGGACGTCTGATGAGCAGTACTTC
NA,TRBJ2-3,NA,TRBV24-1,CATPRGGASTDTQYF,TGTGCCACCCCCCGTGGGGGGGCCTCAACAGATACGCAGTATTTT
NA,TRBJ2-1,NA,TRBV5-6,CASSLKPYTGEDEQFF,TGTGCCAGCAGCTTGAAGCCCTATACAGGGGAGGATGAGCAGTTCTTC
NA,TRBJ2-4,NA,TRBV12-3/TRBV12-4,CATTGPPKNIQYF,TGTGCCACCACCGGACCGCCCAAAAACATTCAGTACTTC
NA,TRBJ2-5,NA,TRBV7-2,CASSLESGAAPRETQYF,TGTGCCAGCAGCCTAGAGTCAGGGGCCGCCCCCAGGGAGACCCAGTACTTC
NA,TRBJ1-2,NA,TRBV9,CASSGTGCGYTF,TGTGCCAGCAGCGGGACGGGGTGTGGCTACACCTTC
TRBD1,TRBJ1-2,NA,TRBV4-3,CASSRKTTGALKGYTF,TGCGCCAGCAGCCGAAAGACAACAGGGGCTTTGAAGGGCTACACCTTC
NA,TRBJ2-3,NA,TRBV9,CASSVVFTDTQYF,TGTGCCAGCAGCGTAGTCTTCACAGATACGCAGTATTTT
TRBD1,TRBJ2-5,NA,TRBV27,CASSHRDRETQYF,TGTGCCAGCAGTCACCGGGACAGGGAGACCCAGTACTTC
TRBD1,TRBJ2-1,NA,TRBV7-9,CASSYRGSRDREGNEQFF,TGTGCCAGCAGCTACAGGGGGAGCCGGGACAGGGAAGGCAATGAGCAGTTCTTC
NA,TRBJ2-2,NA,TRBV28,CASSLGGGPPGELFF,TGTGCCAGCAGTTTGGGTGGGGGCCCACCCGGGGAGCTGTTTTTT
TRBD2,TRBJ2-5,few,TRBV6-5,CASTMSGGALETQYF,TGTGCCAGCACCATGAGCGGGGGGGCCCTGGAGACCCAGTACTTC
NA,TRBJ1-1,few,TRBV7-9,CASSLFRINTEAFF,TGTGCCAGCAGCTTATTCAGGATAAACACTGAAGCTTTCTTT